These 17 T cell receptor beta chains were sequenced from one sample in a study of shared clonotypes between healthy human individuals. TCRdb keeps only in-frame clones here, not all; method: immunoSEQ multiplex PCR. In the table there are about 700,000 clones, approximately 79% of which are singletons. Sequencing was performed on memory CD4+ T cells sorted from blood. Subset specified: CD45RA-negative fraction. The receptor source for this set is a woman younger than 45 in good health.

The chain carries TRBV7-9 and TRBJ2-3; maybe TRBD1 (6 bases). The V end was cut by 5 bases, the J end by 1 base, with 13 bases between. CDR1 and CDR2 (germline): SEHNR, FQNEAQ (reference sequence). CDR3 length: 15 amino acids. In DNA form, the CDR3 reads TGTGCCAGCAGCCGCCGGGACACTGGCACAGATACGCAGTATTTT. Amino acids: CASSRRDTGTDTQYF.

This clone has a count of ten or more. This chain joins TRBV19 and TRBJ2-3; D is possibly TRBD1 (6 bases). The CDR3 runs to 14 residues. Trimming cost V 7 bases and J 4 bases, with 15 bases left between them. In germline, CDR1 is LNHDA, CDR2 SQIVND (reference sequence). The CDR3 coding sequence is TGTGCCAGTACAGGGGATCTGGTATCAGATACGCAGTATTTT. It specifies CASTGDLVSDTQYF.

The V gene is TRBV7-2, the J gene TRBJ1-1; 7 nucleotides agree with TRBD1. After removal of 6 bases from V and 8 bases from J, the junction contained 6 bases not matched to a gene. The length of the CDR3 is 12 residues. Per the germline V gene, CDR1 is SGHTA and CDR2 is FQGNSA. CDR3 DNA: TGTGCCAGCAGACGACAGGGTACAGAAGCTTTCTTT. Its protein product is CASRRQGTEAFF.

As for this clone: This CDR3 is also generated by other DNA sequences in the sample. The CDR3 nucleotides read TGTGCCAGCAGTTCCATGACAGGGAACTATGGCTACACCTTC. Its translation: CASSSMTGNYGYTF. The chain is built from TRBV28 and TRBJ1-2; TRBD1 matches at 7 bases. Germline lookup yields CDR1 MDHEN and CDR2 SYDVKM. V shed 4 bases, J shed 2 bases, and the junction held 4 bases outside the gene matches. The CDR3 length is 14 residues.

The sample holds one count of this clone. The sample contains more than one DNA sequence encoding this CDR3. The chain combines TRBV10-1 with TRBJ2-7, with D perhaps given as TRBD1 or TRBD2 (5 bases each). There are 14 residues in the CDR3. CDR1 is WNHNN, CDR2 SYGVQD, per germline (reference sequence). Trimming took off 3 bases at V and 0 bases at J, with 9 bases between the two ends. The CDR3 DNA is TGCGCCAGCAGTGATGGGACGGCCTCCTACGAGCAGTACTTC. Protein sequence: CASSDGTASYEQYF.

Here the CDR3 reads CASSPATSGGYRAYEQYF. CDR3 nucleotide sequence: TGCGCCAGCAGCCCCGCCACTAGCGGGGGTTACCGGGCCTACGAGCAGTACTTC. The chain uses TRBV5-1 and TRBJ2-7, with 11 nucleotides matching TRBD2. V was pared by 4 bases and J by 2 bases, with 14 bases of the junction left unmatched. The CDR3 length is 18 residues. The germline V gene encodes CDR1 SGHRS and CDR2 YFSETQ. Using reference TRBV5-1 and TRBJ2-7 for the parts outside the CDR3, the full variable domain is KAGVTQTPRYLIKTRGQQVTLSCSPISGHRSVSWYQQTPGQGLQFLFEYFSETQRNKGNFPGRFSGRQFSNSRSEMNVSTLELGDSALYLCASSPATSGGYRAYEQYFGPGTRLTVT.

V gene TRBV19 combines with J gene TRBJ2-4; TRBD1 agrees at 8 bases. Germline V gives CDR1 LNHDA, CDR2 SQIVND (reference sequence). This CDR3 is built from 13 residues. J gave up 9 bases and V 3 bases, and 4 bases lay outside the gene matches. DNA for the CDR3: TGTGCCAGTAGTATCTCAGACAGGGGCATTCAGTACTTC. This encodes CASSISDRGIQYF.

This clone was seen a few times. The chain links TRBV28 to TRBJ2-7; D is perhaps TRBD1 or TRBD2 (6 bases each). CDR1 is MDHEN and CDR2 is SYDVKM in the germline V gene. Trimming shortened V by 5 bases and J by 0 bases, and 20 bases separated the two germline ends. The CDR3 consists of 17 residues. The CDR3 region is CASSPTIGGGSSYEQYF. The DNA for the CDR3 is TGTGCCAGCAGTCCGACCATAGGAGGGGGGAGCTCCTACGAGCAGTACTTC.

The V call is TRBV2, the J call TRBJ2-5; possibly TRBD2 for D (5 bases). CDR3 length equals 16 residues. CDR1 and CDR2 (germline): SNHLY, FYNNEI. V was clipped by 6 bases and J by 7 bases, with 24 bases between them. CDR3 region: CASSDGTGMSLGTQYF. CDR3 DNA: TGTGCCAGCAGCGACGGCACGGGAATGTCGCTGGGGACCCAGTACTTC. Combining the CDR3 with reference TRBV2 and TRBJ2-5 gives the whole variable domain EPEVTQTPSHQVTQMGQEVILRCVPISNHLYFYWYRQILGQKVEFLVSFYNNEISEKSEIFDDQFSVERPDGSNFTLKIRSTKLEDSAMYFCASSDGTGMSLGTQYFGPGTRLLVL.

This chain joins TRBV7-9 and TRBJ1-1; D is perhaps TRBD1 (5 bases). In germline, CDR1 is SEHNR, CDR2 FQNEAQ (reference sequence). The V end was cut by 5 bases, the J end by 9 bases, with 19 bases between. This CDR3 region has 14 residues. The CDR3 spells CASSRQVIRAKAFF. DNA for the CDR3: TGTGCCAGCAGCCGTCAGGTTATCAGGGCCAAAGCTTTCTTT.

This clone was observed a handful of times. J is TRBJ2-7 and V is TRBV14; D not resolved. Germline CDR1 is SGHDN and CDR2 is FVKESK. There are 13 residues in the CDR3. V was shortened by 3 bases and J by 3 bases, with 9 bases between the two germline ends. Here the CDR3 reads CASSQVNHYEQYF. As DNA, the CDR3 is TGTGCCAGCAGCCAGGTTAATCACTACGAGCAGTACTTC.

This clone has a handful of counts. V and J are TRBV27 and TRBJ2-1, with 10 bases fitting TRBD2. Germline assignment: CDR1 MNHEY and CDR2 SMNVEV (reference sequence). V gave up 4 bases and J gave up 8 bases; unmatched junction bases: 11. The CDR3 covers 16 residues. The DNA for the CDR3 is TGTGCCAGCAGTTCACTTCAGCGGGAGGGCCGCGATGAGCAGTTCTTC. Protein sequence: CASSSLQREGRDEQFF.

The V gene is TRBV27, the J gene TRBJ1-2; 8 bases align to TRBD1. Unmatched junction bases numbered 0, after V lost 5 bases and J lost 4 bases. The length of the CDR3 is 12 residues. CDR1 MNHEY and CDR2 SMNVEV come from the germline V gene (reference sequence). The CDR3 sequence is CASSDRGYGYTF. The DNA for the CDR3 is TGTGCCAGCAGTGACAGGGGCTATGGCTACACCTTC.

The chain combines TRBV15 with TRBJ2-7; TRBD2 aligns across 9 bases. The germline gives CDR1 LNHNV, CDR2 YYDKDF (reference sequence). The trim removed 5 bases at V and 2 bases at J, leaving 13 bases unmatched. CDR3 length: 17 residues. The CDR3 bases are TGTGCCACCAGCTCCCCCCTTAGCGGGAGCGGGGCCTACGAGCAGTACTTC. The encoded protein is CATSSPLSGSGAYEQYF.

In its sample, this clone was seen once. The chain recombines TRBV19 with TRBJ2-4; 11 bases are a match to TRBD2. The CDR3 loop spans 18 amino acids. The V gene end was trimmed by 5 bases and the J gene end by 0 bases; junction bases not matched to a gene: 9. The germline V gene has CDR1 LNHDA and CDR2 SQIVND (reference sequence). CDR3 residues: CASSSGLAGGLAKNIQYF. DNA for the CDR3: TGTGCCAGTAGTTCCGGCCTAGCGGGAGGCCTAGCCAAAAACATTCAGTACTTC.

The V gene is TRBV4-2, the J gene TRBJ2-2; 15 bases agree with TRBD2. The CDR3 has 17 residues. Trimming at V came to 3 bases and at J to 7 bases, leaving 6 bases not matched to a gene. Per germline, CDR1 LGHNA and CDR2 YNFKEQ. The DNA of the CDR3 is TGTGCCAGCAGCCAGGGCCGGACTAGCGGGAGGGGCGGGGAGCTGTTTTTT. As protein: CASSQGRTSGRGGELFF.

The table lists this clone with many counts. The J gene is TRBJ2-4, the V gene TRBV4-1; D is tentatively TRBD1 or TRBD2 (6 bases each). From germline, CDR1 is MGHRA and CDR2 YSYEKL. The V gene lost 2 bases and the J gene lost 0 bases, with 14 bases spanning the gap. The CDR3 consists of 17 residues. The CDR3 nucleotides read TGCGCCAGCAGCCAAATAAGGGGGGTTGGAGCCAAAAACATTCAGTACTTC. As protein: CASSQIRGVGAKNIQYF.